The 30 T cell receptor beta chains below come from one sample, sequenced in a study of neurological immune-mediated disorders. TCRdb used MiXCR to reprocess the 5' RACE reads, holding one entry per CDR3 protein. There are more than 15,000 distinct CDR3 sequences in the sample; 2.6% occur only once, and 5.5% lies in the top ten. Sequenced: PBMCs. The receptors stem from a woman between 18 and 30 years old with multiple sclerosis.

There are many counts of this clonotype. This chain uses TRBV12-3 or TRBV12-4 with TRBJ2-1; D perhaps matches TRBD2 (5 bases). CDR3 length: 14 amino acids. Trimming pared 6 bases from V and 8 bases from J, leaving 17 bases between. CDR3 nucleotides: TGTGCCAGCAGACTCCTCGAAAACGGGGATGAGCAGTTCTTC. It encodes CASRLLENGDEQFF.

This clonotype appeared many times. The rearrangement uses TRBV5-1 and TRBJ2-7; 7 bases match TRBD2. Germline V gene lookup returns CDR1 SGHRS and CDR2 YFSETQ. V was pared by 5 bases and J by 1 base, with 3 bases of the junction left unmatched. This CDR3 region has 13 residues. CDR3 bases: TGCGCCAGCAGTAGGGAGGGATCCTACGAGCAGTACTTC. Translation: CASSREGSYEQYF.

In its sample, this clonotype ranks as medium-sized. The CDR3 reads CASSSRGPHTGELFF. The CDR3, as DNA: TGTGCCAGCAGTTCCCGGGGGCCCCACACCGGGGAGCTGTTTTTT. The V and J genes are TRBV12-3 or TRBV12-4 and TRBJ2-2; D possibly uses TRBD1 or TRBD2 (6 bases each). V shed 4 bases and J shed 3 bases, with 12 bases lying between them. The CDR3 is 15 residues long.

This clonotype was seen repeatedly, ten times or more. This chain connects TRBV20-1 to TRBJ2-1, with TRBD2 as a possible D gene (6 bases). CDR3 length: 14 amino acids. Trimming took 3 bases from V and 7 from J, leaving 16 bases between them. Germline V gene sequence: CDR1 DFQATT, CDR2 SNEGSKA (reference sequence). The CDR3, as DNA: TGCAGTGCTAGGGGGCTAGCGTCCACAAATGAGCAGTTCTTC. Encoded protein: CSARGLASTNEQFF.

This clonotype was recorded many times. The genes are TRBV20-1 and TRBJ2-5, with TRBD1 matching 9 bases. CDR1 DFQATT and CDR2 SNEGSKA come from the germline V gene (reference sequence). V dropped 6 bases and J dropped 4; count of bases not matched to a gene: 3. The CDR3 is made up of 12 amino acids. The CDR3 bases are TGCAGTGCGGGACAGGGACGAGAGACCCAGTACTTC. Residues: CSAGQGRETQYF.

This clonotype was observed at least ten times. The V gene is TRBV10-3, the J gene TRBJ1-1; the D gene is possibly TRBD1 (6 bases). CDR1 is ENHRY and CDR2 is SYGVKD in the germline V gene. This CDR3 has 13 amino acids. Trimming pared 11 bases from V and 4 bases from J, leaving 17 bases between. The CDR3 reads CALRQAEFTEAFF. In DNA form, the CDR3 reads TGTGCCCTCCGACAGGCAGAGTTCACTGAAGCTTTCTTT.

This clonotype has a count of ten or more. This chain uses TRBV11-2 with TRBJ1-2; D perhaps matches TRBD1 (5 bases). With 4 bases removed from V and 4 bases from J, the gap between germline ends came to 13 bases. The CDR3 is 14 amino acids. CDR1 and CDR2 from the germline V gene are SGHAT and FQNNGV. CDR3 region: CASSSYQGTYGYTF. The CDR3, as DNA: TGTGCCAGCAGCTCATATCAGGGAACCTATGGCTACACCTTC.

This clonotype has at least ten counts. V is TRBV10-3 and J is TRBJ1-1; D ambiguous. Trimming removed 6 bases from V and 1 base from J, with 12 bases in between. Germline lookup yields CDR1 ENHRY and CDR2 SYGVKD. The CDR3 is made up of 14 amino acids. CDR3 loop: CAISPGVPNTEAFF. In nucleotides, the CDR3 is TGTGCCATCAGCCCCGGCGTCCCGAACACTGAAGCTTTCTTT.

The sample holds a few counts of this clonotype. The J gene is TRBJ2-7, the V gene TRBV28; D gene uncertain. Germline V gene sequence: CDR1 MDHEN, CDR2 SYDVKM. This CDR3 is 14 amino acids long. V was pared by 5 bases and J by 2 bases, with 13 bases between. CDR3 residues: CASSPQISPYEQYF. In DNA, the CDR3 is TGTGCCAGCAGTCCACAGATTTCGCCCTACGAGCAGTACTTC. The whole variable domain, filled in from reference TRBV28 and TRBJ2-7, reads DVKVTQSSRYLVKRTGEKVFLECVQDMDHENMFWYRQDPGLGLRLIYFSYDVKMKEKGDIPEGYSVSREKKERFSLILESASTNQTSMYLCASSPQISPYEQYFGPGTRLTVT.

This clonotype occurred many times. The rearrangement uses TRBV12-3 or TRBV12-4 and TRBJ1-4; D is perhaps TRBD1 (6 bases). V shed 7 bases and J shed 8 bases, with 14 bases lying between them. CDR3 length equals 13 residues. The CDR3 here is CASTQPTGEKLFF. CDR3 nucleotide sequence: TGTGCCAGCACCCAACCCACAGGGGAAAAACTGTTTTTT.

This clonotype was recorded many times. The chain is built from TRBV20-1 and TRBJ2-1; D is undetermined. This CDR3 has 12 residues. Germline lookup yields CDR1 DFQATT and CDR2 SNEGSKA (reference sequence). The V gene lost 0 bases and the J gene lost 14 bases, with 14 bases spanning the gap. DNA for the CDR3: TGCAGTGCTAGAGATCCCACTCGAAGGGAGTTCTTC. It is translated as CSARDPTRREFF.

The CDR3 here is CASSQETSSSWTDTQYF. CDR3 nucleotides: TGCGCCAGCAGCCAAGAAACTAGCTCGTCGTGGACAGATACGCAGTATTTT. The rearrangement links TRBV4-3 to TRBJ2-3, with TRBD2 as a possible D gene (6 bases). The CDR3 totals 17 residues. CDR1 is LGHNA and CDR2 is YSLEER in the germline V gene. V was shortened by 0 bases and J by 3 bases, with 16 bases between the two germline ends.

This clonotype was counted many times. This chain joins TRBV12-3 or TRBV12-4 and TRBJ1-1; unclear D gene. The CDR3 consists of 14 residues. Trimming cost V 4 bases and J 1 base, with 10 bases left between them. This chain's CDR3 is CASSYIQENTEAFF. CDR3 bases: TGTGCCAGCAGTTACATTCAGGAGAACACTGAAGCTTTCTTT.

This clonotype was observed many times. As DNA, the CDR3 is TGTGCCAGCAGCTCTTATAAGGACAGCTACGAGCAGTACTTC. This translates into CASSSYKDSYEQYF. The V call is TRBV7-8, the J call TRBJ2-7; the D gene is possibly TRBD1 (6 bases). The length of the CDR3 is 14 residues. Trimming left V 4 bases short and J 3 bases short, with 13 bases between. Germline V CDR1 and CDR2: SGHVS, FQNEAQ.

The table lists this clonotype with many counts. V and J are TRBV20-1 and TRBJ1-2; D possibly corresponds to TRBD1 (5 bases). Per the germline V gene, CDR1 is DFQATT and CDR2 is SNEGSKA (reference sequence). This CDR3 comprises 12 residues. V lost 3 bases to trimming and J lost 8 bases, with 13 bases between them. In DNA, the CDR3 is TGCAGTGCTAGGGGGCTTCCAGGCGGCTACACCTTC. Translation: CSARGLPGGYTF.

This clonotype was counted ten times or more. J is TRBJ1-1 and V is TRBV12-3 or TRBV12-4; D is unclear. Trimming stripped 7 bases from V and 11 bases from J, with 20 bases between. This CDR3 is 13 amino acids long. Here the CDR3 reads CASTTPPWREAFF. CDR3 nucleotide sequence: TGTGCCAGCACTACCCCTCCTTGGAGGGAGGCTTTCTTT.

Ten or more counts support this clonotype. The chain recombines TRBV7-8 with TRBJ2-2; D ambiguous. CDR3 length equals 13 residues. The V gene lost 2 bases and the J gene lost 5 bases, with 6 bases spanning the gap. Germline loops: CDR1 SGHVS, CDR2 FQNEAQ. The CDR3 is CASSLLVTGELFF. As DNA, the CDR3 is TGTGCCAGCAGCTTACTCGTAACCGGGGAGCTGTTTTTT. The whole variable domain, remainder taken from reference TRBV7-8 and TRBJ2-2, is GAGVSQSPRYKVAKRGQDVALRCDPISGHVSLFWYQQALGQGPEFLTYFQNEAQLDKSGLPSDRFFAERPEGSVSTLKIQRTQQEDSAVYLCASSLLVTGELFFGEGSRLTVL.

This clonotype was detected many times. The V and J genes are TRBV5-1 and TRBJ2-1; D is uncertain. Germline loops: CDR1 SGHRS, CDR2 YFSETQ. Trimming pared 9 bases from V and 8 bases from J, leaving 12 bases between. There are 11 residues in the CDR3. The DNA of the CDR3 is TGCGCCACCAGTTCTGGGTATGAGCAGTTCTTC. This encodes CATSSGYEQFF.

This clonotype has at least ten counts. V usage is TRBV3-1 and J usage is TRBJ2-5; 7 nucleotides agree with TRBD1. The CDR3 spans 14 residues. Germline values: CDR1 LGHDT, CDR2 YNNKEL (reference sequence). V shed 2 bases, J shed 2 bases, and the junction held 2 bases outside the gene matches. CDR3 protein: CASSQRDRQETQYF. In DNA, the CDR3 is TGTGCCAGCAGCCAACGGGACAGACAAGAGACCCAGTACTTC.

Many counts were recorded for this clonotype. The chain joins TRBV28 to TRBJ1-6, with TRBD1 as a possible D gene (5 bases). Trimming cost V 5 bases and J 9 bases, with 17 bases left between them. Germline V gene data show CDR1 as MDHEN and CDR2 as SYDVKM. The CDR3 is 15 residues long. CDR3: CASSTTREGISPLHF. For the CDR3, the DNA is TGTGCCAGCAGTACGACCAGGGAAGGCATTTCACCCCTCCACTTT.

This clonotype has at least ten counts. The chain couples TRBV2 to TRBJ1-2; TRBD1 might be the D (5 bases). CDR3 length equals 17 residues. CDR1 is SNHLY and CDR2 is FYNNEI in the germline V gene. V lost 2 bases and J lost 4, with 20 bases in between. The CDR3 reads CASSERSGRESVYGYTF. Written as DNA, the CDR3 is TGTGCCAGCAGTGAACGTTCGGGCAGGGAGTCAGTCTATGGCTACACCTTC.

Ten or more counts support this clonotype. This chain connects TRBV10-3 to TRBJ2-7; D might be TRBD1 or TRBD2, each matching 5 bases. The CDR3 runs to 13 residues. The ends were cut back, 11 bases at V and 1 base at J, with 15 bases in the middle. Germline values: CDR1 ENHRY, CDR2 SYGVKD. The CDR3 sequence: CALGKGASYEQYF. The CDR3 DNA is TGTGCCCTCGGGAAAGGGGCTTCCTACGAGCAGTACTTC.

This clonotype has ten or more counts. The chain carries TRBV12-3 or TRBV12-4 and TRBJ1-2; no reliable D call. This CDR3 spans 13 amino acids. Trimming pared 7 bases from V and 2 bases from J, leaving 11 bases between. The CDR3 DNA is TGTGCCAGCACCGGTGATCACAACTATGGCTACACCTTC. This gives the protein CASTGDHNYGYTF.

At least ten counts were recorded for this clonotype. The rearrangement uses TRBV6-2 or TRBV6-3 and TRBJ2-5; D is ambiguous. Per germline, CDR1 MNHEY and CDR2 SVGEGT. CDR3 length: 12 amino acids. The ends were cut back, 7 bases at V and 4 bases at J, with 10 bases in the middle. CDR3 in DNA: TGTGCCAGCACTAATATCGGAGAGACCCAGTACTTC. Translation gives CASTNIGETQYF.

This clonotype was seen ten or more times. This chain joins TRBV7-9 and TRBJ2-5; the D gene could be TRBD1 or TRBD2 (5 bases each). CDR3 size: 12 residues. Trimming took 9 bases from V and 5 from J, leaving 13 bases between them. Germline values: CDR1 SEHNR, CDR2 FQNEAQ (reference sequence). In DNA, the CDR3 is TGTGCCAGTCGGGACGCAGGGGAGACCCAGTACTTC. Translating gives CASRDAGETQYF.

In its sample, this clonotype was seen many times. The V call is TRBV24-1, the J call TRBJ2-1, with D possibly being TRBD1 or TRBD2 (6 bases each). Germline V gene sequence: CDR1 KGHDR, CDR2 SFDVKD. Trimming left V 9 bases short and J 7 bases short, with 9 bases between. This CDR3 has 11 amino acids. CDR3 nucleotides: TGTGCCACCGGGGGGCCGAATGAGCAGTTCTTC. It codes for CATGGPNEQFF.

This clonotype has ten or more counts. V gene TRBV12-3 or TRBV12-4 combines with J gene TRBJ2-1; no reliable D call. Trimming cost V 4 bases and J 15 bases, with 19 bases left between them. CDR3 length equals 13 residues. The CDR3 protein is CASSSGLRVDGFF. The CDR3 nucleotides read TGTGCCAGCAGTTCCGGCCTACGAGTAGACGGGTTCTTC.

This clonotype was recorded at least ten times. V is TRBV29-1 and J is TRBJ2-5; 7 nucleotides align to TRBD2. The V segment lost 3 bases and the J segment 5 bases; nucleotides outside the gene matches: 6. CDR1 is SQVTM and CDR2 is ANQGSEA in the germline V gene. This CDR3 comprises 13 residues. In DNA form, the CDR3 reads TGCAGCGTTGATTGGGCGGGAGCGGAGACCCAGTACTTC. It specifies CSVDWAGAETQYF. Looking up the rest from reference TRBV29-1 and TRBJ2-5 gives the full variable domain: SAVISQKPSRDICQRGTSLTIQCQVDSQVTMMFWYRQQPGQSLTLIATANQGSEATYESGFVIDKFPISRPNLTFSTLTVSNMSPEDSSIYLCSVDWAGAETQYFGPGTRLLVL.

This clonotype was detected many times. The genes are TRBV20-1 and TRBJ1-2; D gene ambiguous. Germline lookup yields CDR1 DFQATT and CDR2 SNEGSKA (reference sequence). Trimming pared 3 bases from V and 3 bases from J, leaving 11 bases between. The CDR3 sequence is 13 residues long. The CDR3 is CSASPAWDYGYTF. CDR3 DNA sequence: TGCAGTGCTAGTCCAGCTTGGGACTATGGCTACACCTTC.

This clonotype was observed at least ten times. The chain carries TRBV3-1 and TRBJ1-2; a possible D gene is TRBD1 (6 bases). The CDR3 is made up of 13 amino acids. The ends were cut back, 5 bases at V and 2 bases at J, with 9 bases in the middle. Per the germline V gene, CDR1 is LGHDT and CDR2 is YNNKEL (reference sequence). The CDR3 is CASSVTGNYGYTF. CDR3 coding DNA: TGTGCCAGCAGCGTCACAGGGAACTATGGCTACACCTTC.